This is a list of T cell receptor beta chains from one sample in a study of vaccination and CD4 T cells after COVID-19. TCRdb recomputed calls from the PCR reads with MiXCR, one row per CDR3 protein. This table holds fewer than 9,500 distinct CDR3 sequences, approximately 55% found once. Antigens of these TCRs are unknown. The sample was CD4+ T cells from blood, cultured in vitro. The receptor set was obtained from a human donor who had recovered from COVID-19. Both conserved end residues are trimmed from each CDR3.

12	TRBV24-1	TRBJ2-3	ATSLNGGTDTQY
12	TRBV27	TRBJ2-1	ASSLTGPFNEQF
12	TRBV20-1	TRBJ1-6	SARGGTYNSPLH
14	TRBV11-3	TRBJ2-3	ASSPIRGQGTDTQY
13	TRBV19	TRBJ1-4	ASSIGGSPNEKLF
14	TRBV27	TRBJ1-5	ASRPLQGAHNQPQH
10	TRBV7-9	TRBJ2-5	ASSVLQETQY
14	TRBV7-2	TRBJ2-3	ASSSRTSGGARTQY
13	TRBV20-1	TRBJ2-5	SARDLGSAGETQY
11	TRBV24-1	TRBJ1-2	ATSAGLNYGYT
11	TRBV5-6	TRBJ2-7	ASSRDRGYEQY
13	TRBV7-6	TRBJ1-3	ASSGGFPKGNTIY
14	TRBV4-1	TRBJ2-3	ASSTLGRGGTDTQY
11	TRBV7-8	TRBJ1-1	ASSGRTGAEAF
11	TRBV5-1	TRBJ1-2	ASSPGDNYGYT
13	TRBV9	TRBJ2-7	ASSAPGTGAYEQY
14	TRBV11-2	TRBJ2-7	ASRSGRGKGSYEQY
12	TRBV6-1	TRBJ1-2	ASSDLGAIYGYT
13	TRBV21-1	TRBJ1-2	ASSPIGAEDYGYT
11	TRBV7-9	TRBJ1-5	ASSLQGDQPQH
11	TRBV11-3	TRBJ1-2	ASADRGDYGYT
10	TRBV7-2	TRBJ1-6	ASSLGGEPLH
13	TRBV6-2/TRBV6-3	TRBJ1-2	ASRTDRKRGYGYT
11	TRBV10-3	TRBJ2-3	AISELSTDTQY
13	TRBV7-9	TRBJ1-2	ASSLRQALDYGYT
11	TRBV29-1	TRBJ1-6	SETLEKNSPLH
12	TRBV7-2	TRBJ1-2	ASSLGTGDFGYT
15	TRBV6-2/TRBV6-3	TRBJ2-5	ASSPGVMAGAQETQY
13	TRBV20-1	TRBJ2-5	SAREAGGLQETQY
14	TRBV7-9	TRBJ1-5	ASSRGLGYSNQPQH
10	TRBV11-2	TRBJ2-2	ASSQRGGELF
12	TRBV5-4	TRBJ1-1	ASSSGQGGTEAF
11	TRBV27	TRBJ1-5	ASSLGSYQPQH
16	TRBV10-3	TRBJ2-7	AINKPGLAGTPSYEQY
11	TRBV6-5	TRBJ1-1	ASSYSRGTEAF
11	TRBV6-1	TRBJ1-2	ASSWDRANGYT
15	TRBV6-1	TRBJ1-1	ASSRPGQGKTNTEAF
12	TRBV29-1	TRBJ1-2	SGTAGTGNYGYT
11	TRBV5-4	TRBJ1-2	ASSLMGARGYT